These 6 T cell receptor beta chains were all obtained from the same sample, sequenced in a study of graft-versus-host responses after intestinal transplantation. Data came from immunoSEQ multiplex PCR; TCRdb stores just in-frame clones and leaves some out. The table lists tens of thousands of clones, around nine tenths of them singletons. For these receptors, no antigen is known. The specimen was unstimulated CD8+ T cells sorted from spleen or lymph node cells, collected before intestinal transplant. These receptors originate from a human donor who received an intestinal transplant.

The rearrangement links TRBV14 to TRBJ2-5, with D possibly being TRBD1 (5 bases). Trimming left V 1 base short and J 4 bases short, with 10 bases between. The length of the CDR3 is 14 residues. The germline gives CDR1 SGHDN, CDR2 FVKESK. This CDR3 reads CASSQVGAGETQYF. The CDR3, as DNA: TGTGCCAGCAGCCAAGTAGGGGCCGGAGAGACCCAGTACTTC.

The CDR3 reads CASSLTGNTGELFF. In DNA, the CDR3 is TGTGCCAGCAGCTTAACAGGGAACACCGGGGAGCTGTTTTTT. The chain employs TRBV7-3 and TRBJ2-2, with unresolved D. Germline CDR1 SGHTA, CDR2 FQGTGA. The ends were cut back, 0 bases at V and 1 base at J, with 3 bases in the middle. The CDR3 totals 14 residues.

This clone was seen a single time. V is TRBV29-1 and J is TRBJ2-7; TRBD2 is a possible D gene (5 bases). CDR3 size: 14 residues. The V end lost 3 bases, the J end lost 6 bases, and 18 bases lay between the germline ends. CDR1 and CDR2 (germline): SQVTM, ANQGSEA. The CDR3 bases are TGCAGCGTTGATTCCGGGAATAGCCCCAGCGAGCAGTACTTC. It is translated as CSVDSGNSPSEQYF.

The chain joins TRBV5-4 to TRBJ2-2; perhaps D is TRBD1 or TRBD2 (6 bases each). The V and J ends lost 5 bases and 6 bases respectively, with 20 bases between them. CDR1 and CDR2 (germline): SGHNT, YYREEE (reference sequence). CDR3 length: 16 residues. CDR3 sequence (DNA): TGTGCCAGCAGACTGTGGGGGGCCTCTCGGGCCGGGGAGCTGTTTTTT. Translated, it gives CASRLWGASRAGELFF.

The gene calls are TRBV5-1 and TRBJ2-7; D is unresolved. This CDR3 has 11 amino acids. V was trimmed by 4 bases and J by 6 bases, leaving 8 bases between them. Germline V gene data show CDR1 as SGHRS and CDR2 as YFSETQ. For the CDR3, the DNA is TGCGCCAGCAGCGGCGCTGGCGAGCAGTACTTC. Encoded protein: CASSGAGEQYF.

V and J are TRBV7-9 and TRBJ2-1; no definite D call. Germline V gene lookup returns CDR1 SEHNR and CDR2 FQNEAQ (reference sequence). There are 14 residues in the CDR3. V lost 3 bases, J lost 5 bases, and 11 bases lay in between. The CDR3 nucleotides are TGTGCCAGCAGCTTCGTAGGGCCCGACAATGAGCAGTTCTTC. Translating gives CASSFVGPDNEQFF.